This T cell receptor beta chain was retrieved from a study of blood T cell repertoires in COVID-19. About the study: Donors in the United States, Italy and Spain gave samples during acute or convalescent COVID-19. The analysed material was cDNA or gDNA that came from T cells, B-cell-depleted T cells, or PBMCs.

Original data processing: Quantification of nucleated cells was approximated via reference gene primer amplification. The table came from immunoSEQ multiplex PCR; TCRdb's copy has only in-frame clones and leaves some out. V and J calls and clone size are as listed in that table; D and trimming were resolved from the DNA. The table records tens of thousands of clones, 80% to 90% of them present only once. Trimming stripped 6 bases from V and 7 bases from J, with 16 bases between. The CDR3 runs 14 residues. Looked up from germline, CDR1 is MRHNA and CDR2 is SNTAGT. The receptor's source is a man aged 55 to 70 in a cohort sampled during active COVID-19. Source material: peripheral blood. The chain combines TRBV6-4 with TRBJ2-1, with D perhaps TRBD1 (6 bases). The CDR3 is CASRMDSLRNEQFF. As DNA, the CDR3 is TGTGCCAGCAGAATGGACAGCCTTCGGAATGAGCAGTTCTTC.